These 15 T cell receptor beta chains originate from one sample sequenced in a study of tumor and adjacent non-tumor tissue in lung cancer. Three rounds of nested PCR, following a modified ARM-PCR protocol, produced the TCRbeta library. TCRdb re-analysed the multiplex PCR reads in MiXCR, keeping a single row per CDR3 protein. The sample holds about 93,000 distinct CDR3 sequences, 61% seen once. No cell sorting was done before RNA was extracted from the tissue. Input material: lung tumor tissue. Every receptor here comes from a man in his 70s with non-small cell lung cancer.

This clonotype was seen only a few times. The V gene is TRBV20-1, the J gene TRBJ1-2; TRBD1 might be the D (6 bases). V lost 6 bases, J lost 7 bases, and 18 bases lay in between. CDR1 is DFQATT, CDR2 SNEGSKA, per germline (reference sequence). The CDR3 length is 13 residues. In DNA, the CDR3 is TGCAGTGCGTGGGACATAGACCAGAGTGGCTACACCTTC. Its protein product is CSAWDIDQSGYTF.

Regarding this clonotype: The junction and the germline gene differ at one end; a read error may be behind it. This chain links TRBV11-2 with TRBJ2-1; no definite D call. The V gene's germline CDR1 is SGHAT and CDR2 FQNNGV. The CDR3 has 14 residues. The CDR3 nucleotides read TGTGCCAGCATCGTGAAGGATTCCTACAATGGGCAGTTCTTC. Protein product: CASIVKDSYNGQFF.

The rearrangement joins TRBV4-2 to TRBJ2-1; 7 bases match TRBD1. The CDR3 covers 17 residues. From germline, CDR1 is LGHNA and CDR2 YNFKEQ. Written as DNA, the CDR3 is TGTTCTAGCAGCCATAACGCCGGGACAGAGATCTACAATGAGCAGTTCTTC. Translation: CSSSHNAGTEIYNEQFF.

This clonotype was recorded many times. This chain uses TRBV20-1 with TRBJ1-2, with TRBD1 matching over 11 bases. V lost 4 bases to trimming and J lost 4 bases; unmatched junction nucleotides: 11. The CDR3 length is 16 residues. Germline CDR1 DFQATT, CDR2 SNEGSKA (reference sequence). In DNA form, the CDR3 reads TGCAGTGCTACATCCGGGACAGGGGGTGTAGGCTATGGCTACACCTTC. Protein product: CSATSGTGGVGYGYTF.

A remark on this clonotype: One end of the junction is discordant with germline, which a read error may explain. The V and J genes are TRBV6-5 and TRBJ2-2, with a weak D call TRBD1 (6 bases). Germline CDR1 and CDR2: MNHEY and SVGAGI. The CDR3 consists of 15 residues. Here the CDR3 reads CASRTGTPNAGELFF. CDR3 DNA: TGTGCCAGCAGAACTGGGACACCAAACGCCGGGGAACTGTTTTTT.

This clonotype was recorded at least ten times. The V and J genes are TRBV12-3 or TRBV12-4 and TRBJ1-5; weak D call: TRBD1 (6 bases). V was pared by 2 bases and J by 4 bases, with 15 bases between. The CDR3 consists of 16 residues. The chain's CDR3 is CASSLKFGGRNQPQHF. CDR3 bases: TGTGCCAGCAGTTTAAAGTTCGGGGGCAGGAATCAGCCCCAGCATTTT.

This clonotype was seen a few times. The chain couples TRBV2 to TRBJ2-5; 7 bases agree with TRBD1. CDR1 and CDR2 (germline): SNHLY, FYNNEI. Germline trimming cut 5 bases from V and 1 base from J; bases unmatched to any gene: 10. This CDR3 has 16 residues. CDR3 bases: TGTGCCAGCAGTTCCGACCGGGACAGCCCCCAAGAGACCCAGTACTTC. It specifies CASSSDRDSPQETQYF.

With respect to this clonotype: Sequence at one end of the junction differs from germline and may be a read error. The V call is TRBV11-2, the J call TRBJ1-6; D ambiguous. Germline assignment: CDR1 SGHAT and CDR2 FQNNGV. The CDR3 loop spans 16 amino acids. CDR3 amino acids: CASSLGWSPYNSPLHF. The CDR3 DNA follows: TGTGCTAGCAGCTTGGGGTGGAGCCCTTATAATTCACCCCTCCACTTT.

This clonotype has only a few counts. The junction differs from germline at one of its ends, possibly a read error. The chain joins TRBV6-5 to TRBJ2-3; possible D gene TRBD2, 5 bases. In germline, CDR1 is MNHEY, CDR2 SVGAGI. The CDR3 loop spans 15 amino acids. The DNA for the CDR3 is TGTGCCAGCAGTTCCCAGCGGCGTGGAGCAGATACGCTGTATTTT. Protein sequence: CASSSQRRGADTLYF.

About this clonotype: With a much larger clone just one base away, this may be a read error. V and J are TRBV28 and TRBJ2-7; D is ambiguous. CDR1 is MDHEN and CDR2 is SYDVKM in the germline V gene. This CDR3 is built from 13 residues. The DNA of the CDR3 is TGTGTCAGCAGTTTCAGCAGCCCCTACGAGCAGTACTTC. It codes for CVSSFSSPYEQYF.

This clonotype was seen more than once but under ten times. A much larger clone differs by one base, so this may be a read error. This rearrangement joins TRBV6-5 to TRBJ2-7; 9 positions agree with TRBD1. The V segment lost 6 bases and the J segment 6 bases; nucleotides outside the gene matches: 9. The V gene's germline CDR1 is MNHEY and CDR2 SVGAGI. This CDR3 has 14 amino acids. The CDR3 loop reads CASRRGTGLCEQYF. CDR3 sequence (DNA): TGTGCCAGCAGAAGGGGGACAGGGCTCTGCGAGCAGTACTTC.

A remark on this clonotype: The junction differs from germline at one of its ends, possibly a read error. J is TRBJ2-3 and V is TRBV6-2 or TRBV6-3; 10 bases are a match to TRBD1. The CDR3 has 15 amino acids. Germline V gives CDR1 MNHEY, CDR2 SVGEGT. The CDR3 reads CASSHETGGPDMQYF. The CDR3 DNA reads TGTGCCAGCAGTCACGAGACAGGGGGCCCAGATATGCAGTATTTT.

For this clonotype: An end of the junction differs from the germline gene, which may be a read error. CDR3 nucleotide sequence: TGTGCCAGCGGTTACCACGTACAGGGGTACTATGGCTACACCTTC. This translates into CASGYHVQGYYGYTF. The V gene is TRBV6-5, the J gene TRBJ1-2; 7 bases are shared with TRBD1. CDR3 length: 15 amino acids. Germline values: CDR1 MNHEY, CDR2 SVGAGI.

The chain joins TRBV11-1 to TRBJ2-7, with 8 positions matching TRBD2. Germline V gives CDR1 SGHAT, CDR2 FQDESV (reference sequence). The V and J ends lost 9 bases and 6 bases, in that order; junction bases with no gene match: 16. This CDR3 region has 15 residues. CDR3 residues: CASSTHNGGASEQYF. In DNA, the CDR3 is TGTGCCAGTAGTACTCACAACGGGGGGGCCTCCGAGCAGTACTTC.

This clonotype was seen just once. The chain couples TRBV5-5 to TRBJ1-6, with D maybe TRBD1 (5 bases). V lost 4 bases to trimming and J lost 2 bases, with 16 bases between them. CDR1 and CDR2 from the germline V gene are SGHKS and YYEKEE (reference sequence). The CDR3 spans 17 residues. This CDR3 reads CASSPDRGSPYNSPLHF. The CDR3 DNA reads as TGTGCCAGCAGCCCCGATAGGGGTAGCCCCTATAATTCACCCCTCCACTTT.